The following is a TCR beta chain sequence with its context. As yet, its antigen is unknown. This specimen belongs to a study of blood T cells in healthy people across ages. The V and J ends lost 2 bases and 0 bases respectively, with 8 bases between them. Germline CDR1 and CDR2: MDHEN and SYDVKM. The CDR3 runs to 16 residues. Using a J-beta primer mix together with a sample-barcoded 5' primer, a second PCR was run for about 7 to 12 cycles. At least 3 million CDR3-containing paired-end reads were obtained per sample. TCRdb called the 5' RACE reads again in MiXCR, with one record for every CDR3 protein. The data contain roughly 1,500,000 distinct CDR3 sequences, about 35% of them seen just once; the ten biggest clones take up 11%. Every donor provided 9.5 to 10 milliliters of peripheral blood. Per-sample PBMC isolation yielded at least 7 million cells. Findings of the study overall: Donors of long life had a larger count of naive CD4+ cells and greater diversity than aged donors.

The sequencing input was blood. The rearrangement uses TRBV28 and TRBJ2-6; D call uncertain. The sequence came from a woman younger than 45 in good health. The CDR3 DNA is TGTGCCAGCAGTTTAGAGACGGGCTCTGGGGCCAACGTCCTGACTTTC. Protein sequence: CASSLETGSGANVLTF.